A single sample gave rise to the 29 T cell receptor beta chains below, sequenced in a study of PD-L1 blockade in urothelial cancer. Data came from immunoSEQ multiplex PCR; TCRdb stores just in-frame clones and leaves some out. The data contain more than 95,000 clones, roughly 83% of them seen just once; the ten biggest clones take up 2% to 3%. Time point noted: peripheral blood 6 weeks after treatment start. The source was PBMCs, collected around atezolizumab (anti-PD-L1) treatment. Receptors were obtained from a man aged 50 to 59 with urothelial cancer.

This chain's CDR3 is CASSSHRGSTEAFF. As DNA, the CDR3 is TGTGCCAGCAGCTCCCATCGGGGTAGCACTGAAGCTTTCTTT. This sequence joins TRBV6-6 and TRBJ1-1, with D unclear. The V gene's germline CDR1 is MNHNY and CDR2 SVGAGI (reference sequence). The CDR3 is made up of 14 amino acids. With 6 bases removed from V and 4 bases from J, the gap between germline ends came to 15 bases.

In DNA form, the CDR3 reads TGTGCCAGCAGCCCTTACGGACAGGGAAAGAGACACACCATATATTTT. It translates to CASSPYGQGKRHTIYF. The rearrangement links TRBV28 to TRBJ1-3; 8 bases match TRBD1. Germline values: CDR1 MDHEN, CDR2 SYDVKM. V trimming: 6 bases; J trimming: 8 bases; junction bases outside the gene matches: 15. The CDR3 spans 16 residues.

This clone was counted a single time. This chain connects TRBV9 to TRBJ2-7, with a tentative D call TRBD2 (7 bases). Trimming took 2 bases from V and 2 from J, leaving 11 bases between them. The germline CDR1 and CDR2 sequences are SGDLS and YYNGEE. The CDR3 length is 14 residues. CDR3 amino acids: CASSVSGTPYEQYF. For the CDR3, the DNA is TGTGCCAGCAGCGTCAGCGGGACACCCTACGAGCAGTACTTC. Full variable domain (outside the CDR3, taken from reference TRBV9 and TRBJ2-7): DSGVTQTPKHLITATGQRVTLRCSPRSGDLSVYWYQQSLDQGLQFLIQYYNGEERAKGNILERFSAQQFPDLHSELNLSSLELGDSALYFCASSVSGTPYEQYFGPGTRLTVT.

J is TRBJ2-7 and V is TRBV19; the match to TRBD2 covers 9 bases. Germline CDR1 reads LNHDA; CDR2 reads SQIVND (reference sequence). The CDR3 runs 16 residues. V lost 3 bases and J lost 5; bases outside the gene matches: 11. CDR3 sequence reads: CASSIVGSGRTHEQYF. Written as DNA, the CDR3 is TGTGCCAGTAGTATCGTGGGAAGCGGGAGGACCCACGAGCAGTACTTC.

This rearrangement joins TRBV25-1 to TRBJ2-1; D gene uncertain. CDR1 and CDR2 (germline): MGHDK, SYGVNS. Deletions cut 3 bases from V and 7 bases from J, with 7 bases between. The CDR3 loop spans 12 amino acids. CDR3 sequence: CASSERVNEQFF. CDR3 bases: TGTGCCAGCAGTGAGAGAGTTAATGAGCAGTTCTTC.

The chain uses TRBV9 and TRBJ2-7, with a weak D call TRBD1 (7 bases). CDR1 and CDR2 from the germline V gene are SGDLS and YYNGEE. Between the trimmed V and J ends, which lost 1 base and 6 bases, there was a span of 14 bases. This CDR3 is built from 14 residues. CDR3 in amino acids: CASSVPPGGGEQYF. The CDR3, as DNA: TGTGCCAGCAGCGTACCCCCAGGGGGAGGCGAGCAGTACTTC.

For the CDR3, the DNA is TGCGCCAGCAGCCTCCGGGGGAGCGGGAGGGCGCCCGGGGAGCTGTTTTTT. This gives the protein CASSLRGSGRAPGELFF. This sequence joins TRBV5-1 and TRBJ2-2; 10 nucleotides align to TRBD2. This CDR3 has 17 amino acids. Germline V CDR1 and CDR2: SGHRS, YFSETQ. Losses at the gene ends were 4 bases for V and 6 bases for J; bases not matched to a gene: 12.

This clone has a single count. The chain couples TRBV10-3 to TRBJ1-1; TRBD1 agrees at 8 bases. Germline V gene lookup returns CDR1 ENHRY and CDR2 SYGVKD. The CDR3 is made up of 14 amino acids. V dropped 4 bases and J dropped 0; count of bases not matched to a gene: 1. This CDR3 reads CAISATGVNTEAFF. The CDR3, as DNA: TGTGCCATCAGTGCGACAGGGGTGAACACTGAAGCTTTCTTT.

The chain combines TRBV18 with TRBJ1-1; no clear D. Germline V gives CDR1 KGHSH, CDR2 LQKENI. This CDR3 is 15 amino acids long. V was pared by 0 bases and J by 7 bases, with 15 bases between. The CDR3 loop is CASSPPGEIRGEAFF. As DNA, the CDR3 is TGTGCCAGCTCACCACCGGGAGAAATCAGAGGTGAAGCTTTCTTT.

This chain joins TRBV15 and TRBJ2-7; 7 bases fit TRBD1. V was pared by 5 bases and J by 6 bases, with 7 bases of the junction left unmatched. Germline assignment: CDR1 LNHNV and CDR2 YYDKDF (reference sequence). The CDR3 sequence is 13 residues long. CDR3 protein: CATSSDRVLEQYF. DNA for the CDR3: TGTGCCACCAGCTCCGACAGGGTGCTCGAGCAGTACTTC.

This chain joins TRBV6-5 and TRBJ2-3; 9 bases are shared with TRBD2. CDR1 and CDR2 (germline): MNHEY, SVGAGI. The CDR3 is made up of 15 amino acids. Trimming removed 6 bases from V and 1 base from J; junction bases left unmatched: 5. The CDR3 loop reads CASRQTSGGTDTQYF. CDR3 in DNA: TGTGCCAGCAGACAGACTAGCGGAGGCACAGATACGCAGTATTTT.

V gene TRBV2 combines with J gene TRBJ1-1; 8 positions agree with TRBD1. CDR3 size: 13 residues. Germline V gives CDR1 SNHLY, CDR2 FYNNEI. V lost 6 bases, J lost 5 bases, and 5 bases stayed unmatched. Written as DNA, the CDR3 is TGTGCCAGCAGGGCTACAGGGGGGACTGAAGCTTTCTTT. Its translation: CASRATGGTEAFF.

The rearrangement links TRBV2 to TRBJ2-7, with 8 bases lining up with TRBD1. V gave up 6 bases and J gave up 2 bases; unmatched junction bases: 0. This CDR3 spans 12 amino acids. The germline V gene has CDR1 SNHLY and CDR2 FYNNEI. In DNA, the CDR3 is TGTGCCAGCAGGGACAGGGCCTACGAGCAGTACTTC. It yields the protein CASRDRAYEQYF.

The chain employs TRBV4-2 and TRBJ2-3, with 10 bases that match TRBD2. Germline values: CDR1 LGHNA, CDR2 YNFKEQ. J gave up 4 bases and V 3 bases, and 10 bases lay outside the gene matches. The CDR3 extends over 17 amino acids. This CDR3 is CASSQNPGLALPDTQYF. CDR3 DNA: TGTGCCAGCAGCCAGAACCCGGGACTAGCGTTGCCAGATACGCAGTATTTT.

This CDR3 reads CASSRSGTGGRETQYF. The CDR3 DNA follows: TGCGCCAGCAGCCGGTCCGGGACAGGGGGCAGGGAGACCCAGTACTTC. This chain links TRBV4-1 with TRBJ2-5, with 12 positions matching TRBD1. The J segment lost 5 bases and the V segment lost 4 bases, leaving 8 bases of the junction unmatched. This CDR3 has 16 amino acids. Germline CDR1 reads MGHRA; CDR2 reads YSYEKL.

The chain links TRBV4-1 to TRBJ2-2, with a tentative D call TRBD1 (6 bases). Germline CDR1 reads MGHRA; CDR2 reads YSYEKL. V was clipped by 3 bases and J by 3 bases, with 11 bases between them. CDR3 length: 15 amino acids. This CDR3 is CASSHSGDHTGELFF. The CDR3 nucleotides read TGCGCCAGCAGCCACTCAGGGGATCACACCGGGGAGCTGTTTTTT.

The rearrangement links TRBV28 to TRBJ1-3; D remains ambiguous. CDR1 and CDR2 (germline): MDHEN, SYDVKM. The ends were cut back, 5 bases at V and 0 bases at J, with 11 bases in the middle. This CDR3 comprises 15 residues. This CDR3 reads CASSLVFGSGNTIYF. The CDR3, as DNA: TGTGCCAGCAGTCTGGTTTTCGGCTCTGGAAACACCATATATTTT.

The J gene is TRBJ2-7, the V gene TRBV27, with 7 positions matching TRBD1. With 5 bases clipped from V and 7 bases from J, the junction kept 8 bases outside the gene matches. Germline values: CDR1 MNHEY, CDR2 SMNVEV (reference sequence). The CDR3 spans 13 residues. The CDR3 nucleotides read TGTGCCAGCAGTGTACGACAGGGACGGGAGCAGTACTTC. Translated: CASSVRQGREQYF.

This clone was observed a handful of times. The gene calls are TRBV28 and TRBJ1-1, with D possibly matching TRBD1 (6 bases). The germline V gene encodes CDR1 MDHEN and CDR2 SYDVKM. V shed 2 bases and J shed 8 bases, with 12 bases lying between them. The CDR3 is 13 residues long. The CDR3 sequence is CASSLGGGREAFF. Here the CDR3 DNA reads TGTGCCAGCAGTTTAGGGGGGGGCAGGGAAGCTTTCTTT.

The chain recombines TRBV7-9 with TRBJ2-2; 7 bases map to TRBD1. CDR1 is SEHNR, CDR2 FQNEAQ, per germline (reference sequence). The CDR3 has 16 residues. V shed 2 bases, J shed 3 bases, and the junction held 6 bases outside the gene matches. In DNA form, the CDR3 reads TGTGCCAGCAGCTTAAGGGACAGATTATACACCGGGGAGCTGTTTTTT. It is translated as CASSLRDRLYTGELFF.

The chain carries TRBV6-1 and TRBJ2-2; 7 positions match TRBD1. The J segment lost 2 bases and the V segment lost 4 bases, leaving 4 bases of the junction unmatched. CDR3 length: 15 amino acids. The V gene's germline CDR1 is MNHNS and CDR2 SASEGT. CDR3: CASSAGTDNTGELFF. Written as DNA, the CDR3 is TGTGCCAGCAGTGCCGGGACAGATAACACCGGGGAGCTGTTTTTT.

CDR3 in DNA: TGTGCCAGCAGCTTAACAGTGGGGGGAGGGGCTACCCCTAACTATGGCTACACCTTC. The encoded protein is CASSLTVGGGATPNYGYTF. The chain joins TRBV7-9 to TRBJ1-2; D possibly corresponds to TRBD1 (5 bases). The V end lost 2 bases, the J end lost 0 bases, and 22 bases lay between the germline ends. The CDR3 spans 19 residues. CDR1 is SEHNR, CDR2 FQNEAQ, per germline (reference sequence).

This clone was recorded a few times. This chain joins TRBV19 and TRBJ1-1, with a possible D match to TRBD1 (6 bases). The germline gives CDR1 LNHDA, CDR2 SQIVND (reference sequence). V was clipped by 6 bases and J by 3 bases, with 17 bases between them. The CDR3 length is 15 residues. This CDR3 is CASRPRPQGYTEAFF. The CDR3, as DNA: TGTGCCAGTAGACCACGACCACAGGGTTACACTGAAGCTTTCTTT. The whole variable domain, remainder taken from reference TRBV19 and TRBJ1-1, is DGGITQSPKYLFRKEGQNVTLSCEQNLNHDAMYWYRQDPGQGLRLIYYSQIVNDFQKGDIAEGYSVSREKKESFPLTVTSAQKNPTAFYLCASRPRPQGYTEAFFGQGTRLTVV.

This chain connects TRBV5-4 to TRBJ2-2; 9 nucleotides match TRBD2. V shed 4 bases, J shed 5 bases, and the junction held 9 bases outside the gene matches. This CDR3 comprises 16 residues. Germline V gene sequence: CDR1 SGHNT, CDR2 YYREEE (reference sequence). The CDR3: CASSGDSGRRTGELFF. CDR3 coding DNA: TGTGCCAGCAGCGGGGATAGCGGGAGAAGGACCGGGGAGCTGTTTTTT. The complete variable domain, with remaining parts taken from reference TRBV5-4 and TRBJ2-2, reads ETGVTQSPTHLIKTRGQQVTLRCSSQSGHNTVSWYQQALGQGPQFIFQYYREEENGRGNFPPRFSGLQFPNYSSELNVNALELDDSALYLCASSGDSGRRTGELFFGEGSRLTVL.

The CDR3: CAWARTGTGNTIYF. CDR3 DNA: TGTGCCTGGGCCCGGACAGGGACTGGAAACACCATATATTTT. The rearrangement joins TRBV30 to TRBJ1-3, with 8 bases that match TRBD1. The CDR3 length is 14 residues. Unmatched junction bases numbered 5, after V lost 5 bases and J lost 2 bases. In germline, CDR1 is GTSNPN, CDR2 SVGIG (reference sequence). Drawing the rest from reference TRBV30 and TRBJ1-3, the complete variable domain is SQTIHQWPATLVQPVGSPLSLECTVEGTSNPNLYWYRQAAGRGLQLLFYSVGIGQISSEVPQNLSASRPQDRQFILSSKKLLLSDSGFYLCAWARTGTGNTIYFGEGSWLTVV.

The genes are TRBV7-2 and TRBJ1-1, with a weak D call TRBD1 (6 bases). CDR3 length: 14 residues. Per the germline V gene, CDR1 is SGHTA and CDR2 is FQGNSA. V was pared by 5 bases and J by 0 bases, with 10 bases between. As DNA, the CDR3 is TGTGCCAGCAGCCCCGGGACAATGAACACTGAAGCTTTCTTT. It translates to CASSPGTMNTEAFF.

The genes are TRBV10-3 and TRBJ1-3; D not resolved. This CDR3 has 13 amino acids. The germline CDR1 and CDR2 sequences are ENHRY and SYGVKD. Trimming shortened V by 10 bases and J by 0 bases, and 10 bases separated the two germline ends. CDR3 loop: CATDNRSGNTIYF. Here the CDR3 DNA reads TGTGCCACAGACAACCGCTCTGGAAACACCATATATTTT.

As DNA, the CDR3 is TGCGCCAGCAGTGAGCTAGGAGCGGACTCCTACAATGAGCAGTTCTTC. It specifies CASSELGADSYNEQFF. This sequence joins TRBV10-1 and TRBJ2-1; a weak D match, TRBD2 (5 bases). V was pared by 2 bases and J by 0 bases, with 11 bases between. The germline gives CDR1 WNHNN, CDR2 SYGVQD (reference sequence). CDR3 length equals 16 residues.

This chain links TRBV2 with TRBJ2-7; 7 nucleotides line up with TRBD2. This CDR3 is 14 amino acids long. Germline V CDR1 and CDR2: SNHLY, FYNNEI. The J segment lost 4 bases and the V segment lost 4 bases, leaving 7 bases of the junction unmatched. The CDR3 region is CASSALASGYEQYF. For the CDR3, the DNA is TGTGCCAGCAGTGCTCTGGCTAGCGGATACGAGCAGTACTTC.